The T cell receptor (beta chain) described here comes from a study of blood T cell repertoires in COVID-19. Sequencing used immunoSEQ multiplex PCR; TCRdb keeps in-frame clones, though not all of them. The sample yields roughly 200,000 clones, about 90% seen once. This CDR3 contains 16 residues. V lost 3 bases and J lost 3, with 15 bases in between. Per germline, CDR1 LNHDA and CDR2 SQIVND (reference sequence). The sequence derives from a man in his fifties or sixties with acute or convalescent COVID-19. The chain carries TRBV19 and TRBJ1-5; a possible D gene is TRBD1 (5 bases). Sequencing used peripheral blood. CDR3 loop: CASSIRGRANNQPQHF. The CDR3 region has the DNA TGTGCCAGTAGTATTAGAGGCAGGGCGAACAATCAGCCCCAGCATTTT.